This TCR beta chain comes out of a study of early T cells in non-severe SARS-CoV-2 infection. In this sample, this clonotype turned up a few times. Using its own MiXCR run on the 5' RACE reads, TCRdb lists one record per CDR3 protein. The table shows tens of thousands of distinct CDR3 sequences, with over 10% occurring only once. From germline, CDR1 is KGHSH and CDR2 LQKENI. The V end was cut by 2 bases, the J end by 0 bases, with 11 bases between. This CDR3 has 16 amino acids. Input material: whole blood. The V gene is TRBV18, the J gene TRBJ2-1; no clear D. This receptor was taken from an adult who was a healthcare worker with PCR-confirmed SARS-CoV-2 infection or an uninfected control (not recorded which). The CDR3 sequence is CASSPGAGPSYNEQFF. The CDR3 nucleotides are TGTGCCAGCTCACCAGGCGCTGGGCCCTCCTACAATGAGCAGTTCTTC. The full variable domain, with the rest looked up from reference TRBV18 and TRBJ2-1, is NAGVMQNPRHLVRRRGQEARLRCSPMKGHSHVYWYRQLPEEGLKFMVYLQKENIIDESGMPKERFSAEFPKEGPSILRIQQVVRGDSAAYFCASSPGAGPSYNEQFFGPGTRLTVL.